The 31 T cell receptor beta chains given below trace back to one sample, sequenced in a study of graft-versus-host responses after intestinal transplantation. TCRdb's copy holds only in-frame clones and misses some; the assay was immunoSEQ multiplex PCR. Among 15,000 to 20,000 clones, 80% were seen once, and the ten largest hold 15% to 20%. Lymphocytes (intraepithelial and lamina propria) were released by processing the graft tissue. Sequencing was performed on ileum tissue, taken about 14 weeks after intestinal transplant. The source of these receptors is a human patient who received an intestinal transplant, so some T cells may come from the graft donor.

This clone was seen more than once but under ten times. This chain uses TRBV27 with TRBJ2-4; 8 bases map to TRBD1. The CDR3 runs to 12 residues. The germline V gene encodes CDR1 MNHEY and CDR2 SMNVEV (reference sequence). V trimming: 2 bases; J trimming: 9 bases; junction bases outside the gene matches: 0. CDR3 nucleotide sequence: TGTGCCAGCAGTTTAGACAGGGGCATTCAGTACTTC. It translates to CASSLDRGIQYF.

The chain uses TRBV6-1 and TRBJ1-2; 7 bases line up with TRBD1. With V trimmed by 3 bases and J by 1 base, 8 bases remained unmatched. CDR3 length: 16 amino acids. Germline V gene lookup returns CDR1 MNHNS and CDR2 SASEGT. Here the CDR3 reads CASSDLRTGNNYGYTF. Written as DNA, the CDR3 is TGTGCCAGCAGTGACCTGAGGACAGGAAATAACTATGGCTACACCTTC.

The rearrangement links TRBV9 to TRBJ1-6; D might be TRBD1 (5 bases). Trimming took off 4 bases at V and 3 bases at J, with 11 bases between the two ends. Germline lookup yields CDR1 SGDLS and CDR2 YYNGEE. This CDR3 region has 15 residues. The CDR3 region has the DNA TGTGCCAGCAGCCCCCGGGGGAACTATAATTCACCCCTCCACTTT. Residues: CASSPRGNYNSPLHF.

The chain carries TRBV11-2 and TRBJ2-1, with D tentatively TRBD1 (6 bases). The V and J ends lost 1 base and 6 bases respectively, with 16 bases between them. Germline V gives CDR1 SGHAT, CDR2 FQNNGV. The CDR3 consists of 16 residues. The CDR3 is CASSLVDWGPGNEQFF. The CDR3 coding sequence is TGTGCCAGCAGCTTAGTGGATTGGGGGCCCGGCAATGAGCAGTTCTTC. Supplemented by reference TRBV11-2 and TRBJ2-1, the full variable domain reads EAGVAQSPRYKIIEKRQSVAFWCNPISGHATLYWYQQILGQGPKLLIQFQNNGVVDDSQLPKDRFSAERLKGVDSTLKIQPAKLEDSAVYLCASSLVDWGPGNEQFFGPGTRLTVL.

This clone is a singleton in its sample. CDR3 protein: CASSLWATAYEQYF. Here the CDR3 DNA reads TGCGCCAGCAGCTTGTGGGCGACCGCCTACGAGCAGTACTTC. The chain links TRBV5-1 to TRBJ2-7; D is ambiguous. This CDR3 spans 14 amino acids. Trimming left V 1 base short and J 2 bases short, with 10 bases between. Germline assignment: CDR1 SGHRS and CDR2 YFSETQ.

This clone was recorded once. The chain has TRBV5-1 and TRBJ1-1, with D uncertain. The ends were cut back, 0 bases at V and 9 bases at J, with 12 bases in the middle. Germline assignment: CDR1 SGHRS and CDR2 YFSETQ. There are 13 residues in the CDR3. Here the CDR3 reads CASSLEAITQAFF. DNA of the CDR3: TGCGCCAGCAGCTTGGAGGCCATCACCCAAGCTTTCTTT.

The chain employs TRBV4-1 and TRBJ1-5; TRBD1 might be the D (6 bases). Germline V gene sequence: CDR1 MGHRA, CDR2 YSYEKL. The CDR3 spans 15 residues. The V gene lost 4 bases and the J gene lost 0 bases, with 10 bases spanning the gap. DNA for the CDR3: TGCGCCAGCAGCCCGCGGGGGGCTAGCAATCAGCCCCAGCATTTT. The encoded protein is CASSPRGASNQPQHF.

The chain uses TRBV28 and TRBJ2-3, with TRBD2 identical over 8 bases. The length of the CDR3 is 16 residues. The trim removed 3 bases at V and 0 bases at J, leaving 5 bases unmatched. Germline V gene data show CDR1 as MDHEN and CDR2 as SYDVKM. CDR3 nucleotides: TGTGCCAGCAGTTTCGGGGGGGGCAGAAGCACAGATACGCAGTATTTT. This codes for CASSFGGGRSTDTQYF. Drawing the rest from reference TRBV28 and TRBJ2-3, the complete variable domain is DVKVTQSSRYLVKRTGEKVFLECVQDMDHENMFWYRQDPGLGLRLIYFSYDVKMKEKGDIPEGYSVSREKKERFSLILESASTNQTSMYLCASSFGGGRSTDTQYFGPGTRLTVL.

Relative to its sample, this clone is medium-sized. This sequence joins TRBV5-1 and TRBJ2-6; perhaps TRBD1 as D (5 bases). The germline V gene has CDR1 SGHRS and CDR2 YFSETQ. The CDR3 runs to 16 residues. V was trimmed by 2 bases and J by 0 bases, leaving 9 bases between them. CDR3 in DNA: TGCGCCAGCAGCTTCCAGGGAAGCTCTGGGGCCAACGTCCTGACTTTC. As protein: CASSFQGSSGANVLTF.

The chain uses TRBV29-1 and TRBJ2-1; TRBD1 might be the D (6 bases). The CDR3 contains 10 residues. Per germline, CDR1 SQVTM and CDR2 ANQGSEA. Deletions cut 7 bases from V and 7 bases from J, with 8 bases between. The CDR3 DNA reads as TGCAGCGGCAGGGGTAATGAGCAGTTCTTC. This gives the protein CSGRGNEQFF.

The V and J genes are TRBV21-1 and TRBJ1-6. TRBV21-1 is assigned pseudogene status. The CDR3 is 11 residues long. The CDR3 reads CASSYNSPLHF. CDR3 in DNA: TGTGCCAGCAGCTACAATTCACCCCTCCACTTT.

V and J are TRBV5-1 and TRBJ2-5; possible D gene TRBD2, 6 bases. TRBJ2-7 matches the DNA end more closely, so the J call is doubtful. CDR1 SGHRS and CDR2 YFSETQ come from the germline V gene. The CDR3 covers 13 residues. CDR3 DNA sequence: TGCGCCAGCGGCCTTAGCGGCTCCTACGAGCAGTACTTC. Translated, it gives CASGLSGSYEQYF.

V usage is TRBV19 and J usage is TRBJ1-2, with 7 bases aligning to TRBD1. CDR3 length: 13 residues. Germline V gives CDR1 LNHDA, CDR2 SQIVND (reference sequence). Germline trimming cut 6 bases from V and 6 bases from J; bases unmatched to any gene: 7. CDR3 sequence: CASSPTGRNGYTF. The CDR3 coding sequence is TGTGCCAGTAGCCCGACAGGGAGGAATGGCTACACCTTC.

The rearrangement uses TRBV10-3 and TRBJ1-4; weak D call: TRBD1 (5 bases). This CDR3 region has 17 residues. Deletions cut 0 bases from V and 8 bases from J, with 19 bases between. Germline V gene sequence: CDR1 ENHRY, CDR2 SYGVKD. The CDR3 protein is CAISESESWGEVEKLFF. CDR3 sequence (DNA): TGTGCCATCAGTGAGTCAGAGTCGTGGGGCGAGGTCGAAAAACTGTTTTTT.

This clone is large by share. The chain combines TRBV28 with TRBJ2-4, with 8 bases fitting TRBD2. The ends lost 1 base at V and 7 bases at J; junction bases unmatched: 3. Germline lookup yields CDR1 MDHEN and CDR2 SYDVKM. The CDR3 sequence is 14 residues long. The CDR3 sequence: CASSLYPSGNIQYF. In DNA, the CDR3 is TGTGCCAGCAGTTTATACCCTAGCGGGAACATTCAGTACTTC.

This clone was detected only once. The chain carries TRBV27 and TRBJ2-7; 13 positions match TRBD2. CDR3 length: 18 amino acids. The germline V gene encodes CDR1 MNHEY and CDR2 SMNVEV (reference sequence). V dropped 2 bases and J dropped 3; count of bases not matched to a gene: 10. CDR3: CASSLAGLAGTGFYEQYF. CDR3 nucleotide sequence: TGTGCCAGCAGTTTAGCGGGACTAGCGGGAACGGGGTTCTACGAGCAGTACTTC.

This chain connects TRBV28 to TRBJ2-3; no clear D gene. Germline V gene sequence: CDR1 MDHEN, CDR2 SYDVKM. The V end lost 2 bases, the J end lost 0 bases, and 12 bases lay between the germline ends. CDR3 size: 16 residues. In nucleotides, the CDR3 is TGTGCCAGCAGTTTACTCACAGCAACTAGCACAGATACGCAGTATTTT. This codes for CASSLLTATSTDTQYF.

The V call is TRBV28, the J call TRBJ1-2; D may be TRBD1 (6 bases). Trimming cost V 2 bases and J 6 bases, with 16 bases left between them. This CDR3 comprises 15 residues. Per germline, CDR1 MDHEN and CDR2 SYDVKM. This chain's CDR3 is CASSLAGAPGDGYTF. The DNA of the CDR3 is TGTGCCAGCAGTTTAGCGGGGGCCCCGGGTGATGGCTACACCTTC.

The gene calls are TRBV7-9 and TRBJ2-3; 8 bases agree with TRBD1. The CDR3 length is 13 residues. Germline CDR1 and CDR2: SEHNR and FQNEAQ (reference sequence). J lost 4 bases, V lost 4 bases, and 1 base had no gene match. The CDR3 DNA follows: TGTGCCAGCAGCTGGACAGGGTCAGATACGCAGTATTTT. Amino acid sequence: CASSWTGSDTQYF.

By its share, this clone is large. CDR3 region: CASSLLAGVVGELFF. The DNA for the CDR3 is TGTGCCAGCAGCTTACTAGCGGGAGTTGTCGGGGAGCTGTTTTTT. This rearrangement joins TRBV5-6 to TRBJ2-2, with TRBD2 matching over 11 bases. The ends lost 2 bases at V and 7 bases at J; junction bases unmatched: 4. CDR1 and CDR2 (germline): SGHDT, YYEEEE. The CDR3 consists of 15 residues.

The rearrangement uses TRBV27 and TRBJ1-1; no definite D call. V shed 5 bases and J shed 2 bases, with 6 bases lying between them. This CDR3 comprises 12 residues. Per germline, CDR1 MNHEY and CDR2 SMNVEV (reference sequence). CDR3: CASSKPNTEAFF. Written as DNA, the CDR3 is TGTGCCAGCAGTAAGCCAAACACTGAAGCTTTCTTT.

The chain recombines TRBV19 with TRBJ1-2, with D unclear. CDR1 is LNHDA and CDR2 is SQIVND in the germline V gene (reference sequence). V lost 7 bases and J lost 5, with 5 bases in between. The CDR3 extends over 10 amino acids. This CDR3 reads CASKGYGYTF. The CDR3 nucleotides are TGTGCCAGTAAAGGATATGGCTACACCTTC.

The chain has TRBV6-4 and TRBJ2-2; D call uncertain. Trimming shortened V by 2 bases and J by 2 bases, and 3 bases separated the two germline ends. The CDR3 is made up of 13 amino acids. Germline values: CDR1 MRHNA, CDR2 SNTAGT. DNA of the CDR3: TGTGCCAGCAGTGACGACAACACCGGGGAGCTGTTTTTT. This translates into CASSDDNTGELFF.

This clone was recorded once. J is TRBJ2-3 and V is TRBV2; D is undetermined. Trimming took off 4 bases at V and 6 bases at J, with 11 bases between the two ends. Germline-derived CDR1 and CDR2 are SNHLY and FYNNEI. CDR3 size: 13 residues. The DNA of the CDR3 is TGTGCCAGCAGTGTCGAAACCACGGATACGCAGTATTTT. Translating gives CASSVETTDTQYF. Together with reference TRBV2 and TRBJ2-3, the CDR3 gives the full variable domain: EPEVTQTPSHQVTQMGQEVILRCVPISNHLYFYWYRQILGQKVEFLVSFYNNEISEKSEIFDDQFSVERPDGSNFTLKIRSTKLEDSAMYFCASSVETTDTQYFGPGTRLTVL.

The rearrangement joins TRBV9 to TRBJ2-3; D is possibly TRBD1 (5 bases). V gave up 0 bases and J gave up 1 base, with 9 bases separating them. CDR3 length: 15 residues. Germline V gene lookup returns CDR1 SGDLS and CDR2 YYNGEE. For the CDR3, the DNA is TGTGCCAGCAGCGTAGACAGGTCTGGCACAGATACGCAGTATTTT. This encodes CASSVDRSGTDTQYF.

J is TRBJ2-2 and V is TRBV28; D is ambiguous. CDR1 is MDHEN and CDR2 is SYDVKM in the germline V gene. There are 15 residues in the CDR3. V shed 5 bases and J shed 4 bases, with 14 bases lying between them. The CDR3 DNA is TGTGCCAGCAGTCCGATCGACACGGGCACCGGGGAGCTGTTTTTT. It specifies CASSPIDTGTGELFF.

This chain connects TRBV5-1 to TRBJ2-7; weak D call: TRBD2 (5 bases). Germline values: CDR1 SGHRS, CDR2 YFSETQ. The CDR3 loop spans 15 amino acids. V was pared by 5 bases and J by 1 base, with 16 bases between. The CDR3: CASRPAGGVSYEQYF. Written as DNA, the CDR3 is TGCGCCAGCAGGCCGGCGGGCGGAGTATCCTACGAGCAGTACTTC.

The chain has TRBV7-2 and TRBJ2-2; 10 nucleotides line up with TRBD2. In germline, CDR1 is SGHTA, CDR2 FQGNSA. This CDR3 is 15 amino acids long. The junction had 3 bases not matched to a gene; V was cut back by 2 bases and J by 6 bases. In nucleotides, the CDR3 is TGTGCCAGCAGCTTACTAGCGGGAGTGGCCGGGGAGCTGTTTTTT. It translates to CASSLLAGVAGELFF.

The chain uses TRBV28 and TRBJ1-5; no clear D. Trimming left V 2 bases short and J 1 base short, with 9 bases between. The CDR3 totals 15 residues. In germline, CDR1 is MDHEN, CDR2 SYDVKM. The CDR3 spells CASSLLGWSNQPQHF. The CDR3 DNA reads TGTGCCAGCAGTTTACTGGGTTGGAGCAATCAGCCCCAGCATTTT.

The V gene is TRBV7-8, the J gene TRBJ2-1; D gene ambiguous. The germline CDR1 and CDR2 sequences are SGHVS and FQNEAQ. This CDR3 is 12 amino acids long. The V and J ends lost 3 bases and 9 bases respectively, with 9 bases between them. As DNA, the CDR3 is TGTGCCAGCAGCTTCGGCGTTCGTGAGCAGTTCTTC. Translation gives CASSFGVREQFF.

The rearrangement uses TRBV30 and TRBJ1-4; TRBD1 aligns across 7 bases. Per the germline V gene, CDR1 is GTSNPN and CDR2 is SVGIG (reference sequence). Trimming at V came to 5 bases and at J to 3 bases, leaving 9 bases not matched to a gene. The CDR3 extends over 15 amino acids. The CDR3 sequence: CAWGVGDSSNEKLFF. Here the CDR3 DNA reads TGTGCCTGGGGAGTGGGGGACAGTTCTAATGAAAAACTGTTTTTT.